The 13 T cell receptor beta chains presented below share a single source sample, sequenced in a study of blood T cell repertoires in COVID-19 (dated by TCRdb to the early 2020s). The library was built by means of the immunoSEQ multiplex PCR assay. The table was pulled from immuneACCESS by TCRdb, which kept in-frame rearrangements only. Such tables lose some clones; where checked, under half of the loss comes from unresolved V genes, and the rest has no known cause. The sample table lists 60,000 to 90,000 clones, 75% to 95% of them with a count of one. Roughly 0.78% of the sample belongs to the ten largest clones. The specimen sequenced was peripheral blood. The receptors come from a woman older than 75 with acute or convalescent COVID-19.

The rearrangement links TRBV7-9 to TRBJ2-5; 8 nucleotides align to TRBD1. Germline values: CDR1 SEHNR, CDR2 FQNEAQ (reference sequence). V shed 4 bases and J 5 bases; nucleotides not matched to a gene: 3. This CDR3 has 13 residues. The CDR3 sequence is CASSSRGPETQYF. CDR3 DNA: TGTGCCAGCAGCTCCAGGGGGCCGGAGACCCAGTACTTC. Supplemented by reference TRBV7-9 and TRBJ2-5, the full variable domain reads DTGVSQNPRHKITKRGQNVTFRCDPISEHNRLYWYRQTLGQGPEFLTYFQNEAQLEKSRLLSDRFSAERPKGSFSTLEIQRTEQGDSAMYLCASSSRGPETQYFGPGTRLLVL.

This chain uses TRBV7-8 with TRBJ2-7; 8 bases are shared with TRBD1. Germline lookup yields CDR1 SGHVS and CDR2 FQNEAQ. Germline trimming cut 5 bases from V and 3 bases from J; bases unmatched to any gene: 9. CDR3 length equals 15 residues. The CDR3 reads CASSPEDRVRYEQYF. In DNA, the CDR3 is TGTGCCAGCAGCCCTGAGGACAGGGTCCGCTACGAGCAGTACTTC.

V usage is TRBV12-5 and J usage is TRBJ1-5; no clear D gene. The CDR3 is 16 amino acids. V was pared by 7 bases and J by 2 bases, with 18 bases between. Germline V lookup: CDR1 LGHNT, CDR2 FRNRAP. CDR3 sequence (DNA): TGTGCTAGTGCCCAATCCGGCAGTCTAGGCAATCAGCCCCAGCATTTT. Protein: CASAQSGSLGNQPQHF.

This chain links TRBV19 with TRBJ2-3; D uncertain. CDR3 length equals 13 residues. Per the germline V gene, CDR1 is LNHDA and CDR2 is SQIVND (reference sequence). V was trimmed by 7 bases and J by 0 bases, leaving 8 bases between them. The CDR3 nucleotides are TGTGCCAGTACCCCCTCTAGCACAGATACGCAGTATTTT. Amino acids: CASTPSSTDTQYF.

This clone is a singleton in its sample. The V call is TRBV3-1 (or the pseudogene TRBV3-2), the J call TRBJ2-7; TRBD2 is a possible D gene (5 bases). V dropped 0 bases and J dropped 3 bases, with 12 bases sitting between them. Germline-derived CDR1 and CDR2 are LGHDT and YNNKEL (reference sequence). This CDR3 is built from 15 residues. The CDR3: CASSQDSSGVYEQYF. CDR3 DNA sequence: TGTGCCAGCAGCCAAGATTCCAGCGGAGTCTACGAGCAGTACTTC.

The CDR3 DNA sequence: TGCGCCAGCAGCTTGGCCGACCAGGGTGCGCAGTATTTT. Residues: CASSLADQGAQYF. J is TRBJ2-3 and V is TRBV5-1; perhaps TRBD1 as D (5 bases). Deletions cut 0 bases from V and 10 bases from J, with 12 bases between. Per the germline V gene, CDR1 is SGHRS and CDR2 is YFSETQ. The length of the CDR3 is 13 residues.

The CDR3 protein is CASSPGRGQETQYF. The CDR3 DNA reads as TGTGCCAGCTCACCGGGCAGAGGGCAAGAGACCCAGTACTTC. The V call is TRBV18, the J call TRBJ2-5; D possibly corresponds to TRBD2 (5 bases). Trimming took off 3 bases at V and 2 bases at J, with 10 bases between the two ends. Per germline, CDR1 KGHSH and CDR2 LQKENI. The CDR3 has 14 residues.

This rearrangement joins TRBV5-1 to TRBJ2-5, with 10 bases lining up with TRBD2. The CDR3 is 15 residues long. Germline-derived CDR1 and CDR2 are SGHRS and YFSETQ. V was pared by 6 bases and J by 2 bases, with 7 bases of the junction left unmatched. The CDR3 spells CASTLAGGSQETQYF. CDR3 sequence (DNA): TGCGCCAGCACCTTAGCGGGAGGATCTCAAGAGACCCAGTACTTC.

This clone came up a few times. J is TRBJ1-1 and V is TRBV6-2 or TRBV6-3, with 8 bases that match TRBD1. The germline gives CDR1 MNHEY, CDR2 SVGEGT. The CDR3 consists of 15 residues. The V gene end was trimmed by 6 bases and the J gene end by 5 bases; junction bases not matched to a gene: 11. As DNA, the CDR3 is TGTGCCAGCAGCCAGACCGAAACAGGGGGAACTGAAGCTTTCTTT. This codes for CASSQTETGGTEAFF.

The V call is TRBV5-1, the J call TRBJ2-3, with 8 bases identical to TRBD2. V lost 0 bases, J lost 1 base, and 1 base stayed unmatched. Germline CDR1 SGHRS, CDR2 YFSETQ. The CDR3 extends over 15 amino acids. CDR3 amino acids: CASSLATSGTDTQYF. The DNA for the CDR3 is TGCGCCAGCAGCTTGGCGACTAGCGGCACAGATACGCAGTATTTT.

This clone has only a few counts. This chain uses TRBV7-3 with TRBJ1-2; 8 nucleotides agree with TRBD1. The CDR3 length is 15 residues. Germline CDR1 SGHTA, CDR2 FQGTGA. V was pared by 2 bases and J by 7 bases, with 9 bases of the junction left unmatched. For the CDR3, the DNA is TGTGCCAGCAGCTTAGGGGGACAGGAATTTACTGGCTACACCTTC. Amino acid sequence: CASSLGGQEFTGYTF. The variable domain in full, with the rest retrieved from reference TRBV7-3 and TRBJ1-2, is GAGVSQTPSNKVTEKGKYVELRCDPISGHTALYWYRQSLGQGPEFLIYFQGTGAADDSGLPNDRFFAVRPEGSVSTLKIQRTERGDSAVYLCASSLGGQEFTGYTFGSGTRLTVV.

The chain links TRBV28 to TRBJ1-6; D might be TRBD1 (5 bases). Germline V CDR1 and CDR2: MDHEN, SYDVKM. This CDR3 contains 14 residues. The ends were cut back, 5 bases at V and 7 bases at J, with 12 bases in the middle. The CDR3 spells CASSPGGGNSPLHF. CDR3 bases: TGTGCCAGCAGTCCCGGGGGTGGGAATTCACCCCTCCACTTT.

This sequence joins TRBV5-1 and TRBJ2-5, with 11 bases that match TRBD2. This CDR3 contains 16 residues. V shed 0 bases and J 3 bases; nucleotides not matched to a gene: 4. The germline V gene encodes CDR1 SGHRS and CDR2 YFSETQ. CDR3 nucleotide sequence: TGCGCCAGCAGCTTGGGGTTACTAGCGGGAGAAGAGACCCAGTACTTC. It codes for CASSLGLLAGEETQYF. Full variable domain (rest looked up from reference TRBV5-1 and TRBJ2-5): KAGVTQTPRYLIKTRGQQVTLSCSPISGHRSVSWYQQTPGQGLQFLFEYFSETQRNKGNFPGRFSGRQFSNSRSEMNVSTLELGDSALYLCASSLGLLAGEETQYFGPGTRLLVL.